Only one count was recorded for the clone carrying this T cell receptor beta chain. Its specificity is unknown. This sample stems from a study of cytomegalovirus exposure and HLA in healthy donors. General observations from the study: Most TCR sequences were uncommon, yet certain public TCRs appeared in many donors. A later analysis by the authors found several of the most significant clusters apparently linked to common viral pathogens.

It was with 60 Vbeta and 13 Jbeta primers that the PCR ran. Assay used: immunoSEQ multiplex PCR; TCRdb lists only in-frame clones, some missing. The data hold about 160,000 clones, with 82% observed a single time. This receptor was obtained from a girl aged 5-17 years in good health and CMV-seropositive. Sequenced input: PBMCs.

The CDR3 nucleotides are TGTGCCAGCAGTGGCTCCCTAGGGGCGCCCCACTACGAGCAGTACTTC. Amino acids: CASSGSLGAPHYEQYF. This rearrangement joins TRBV28 to TRBJ2-7, with a possible D match to TRBD1 (5 bases). V was pared by 5 bases and J by 3 bases, with 20 bases between. The V gene's germline CDR1 is MDHEN and CDR2 SYDVKM. This CDR3 comprises 16 residues.